Presented here are 28 T cell receptor beta chains from one specimen sequenced in a study of blood T cell repertoires in COVID-19. Profiling relied on immunoSEQ multiplex PCR, and the TCRdb table lists in-frame clones only, not all of them. Altogether a few hundred thousand clones are present, roughly 89% being singletons, with the ten largest covering 2.1%. Sequencing was performed on peripheral blood. All receptors come from a woman aged 55-69 years with COVID-19, enrolled during active disease.

This clone was counted only a few times. The chain has TRBV5-1 and TRBJ1-2; TRBD1 agrees at 12 bases. J lost 5 bases, V lost 1 base, and 6 bases had no gene match. CDR3 length: 16 amino acids. CDR1 SGHRS and CDR2 YFSETQ come from the germline V gene. This CDR3 reads CASSLWDRGRRYGYTF. DNA for the CDR3: TGCGCCAGCAGCTTGTGGGACAGGGGGCGTCGATATGGCTACACCTTC.

The J gene is TRBJ2-3, the V gene TRBV5-1; D uncertain. CDR1 is SGHRS and CDR2 is YFSETQ in the germline V gene. The CDR3 is 14 amino acids. Trimming took 5 bases from V and 2 from J, leaving 12 bases between them. This CDR3 is CASRMGLATDTQYF. In nucleotides, the CDR3 is TGCGCCAGCAGAATGGGTTTAGCCACAGATACGCAGTATTTT.

V usage is TRBV6-1 and J usage is TRBJ1-1, with D tentatively TRBD1 (5 bases). Deletions cut 3 bases from V and 5 bases from J, with 10 bases between. The CDR3 runs to 13 residues. From germline, CDR1 is MNHNS and CDR2 SASEGT. For the CDR3, the DNA is TGTGCCAGCAGTGAGGTAGGGGAAACTGAAGCTTTCTTT. Amino acids: CASSEVGETEAFF.

This clone has only a few counts. The gene calls are TRBV7-9 and TRBJ1-1; a weak D match, TRBD1 (6 bases). CDR3 length: 15 residues. The germline V gene encodes CDR1 SEHNR and CDR2 FQNEAQ (reference sequence). V dropped 0 bases and J dropped 4 bases, with 12 bases sitting between them. The CDR3 region is CASSLAGGGTTEAFF. The CDR3 DNA sequence: TGTGCCAGCAGCTTAGCAGGGGGAGGGACCACTGAAGCTTTCTTT.

The chain carries TRBV2 and TRBJ2-5; 8 nucleotides align to TRBD1. V dropped 7 bases and J dropped 5; count of bases not matched to a gene: 6. CDR1 is SNHLY and CDR2 is FYNNEI in the germline V gene. There are 13 residues in the CDR3. CDR3: CASIKQGVETQYF. The CDR3 DNA is TGTGCCAGCATTAAACAGGGGGTGGAGACCCAGTACTTC.

The V and J genes are TRBV2 and TRBJ1-1; 9 bases align to TRBD1. The CDR3 length is 14 residues. J lost 5 bases, V lost 5 bases, and 6 bases had no gene match. Per the germline V gene, CDR1 is SNHLY and CDR2 is FYNNEI. CDR3 in amino acids: CASSPDRGRTEAFF. For the CDR3, the DNA is TGTGCCAGCAGTCCCGACAGGGGGAGAACTGAAGCTTTCTTT.

This clone appeared a single time. The chain carries TRBV30 and TRBJ2-5; D is possibly TRBD2 (5 bases). Germline lookup yields CDR1 GTSNPN and CDR2 SVGIG (reference sequence). The length of the CDR3 is 14 residues. Trimming shortened V by 3 bases and J by 4 bases, and 15 bases separated the two germline ends. CDR3 DNA: TGTGCCTGGAGCCACGATCCTGCGGGAGAGACCCAGTACTTC. Translating gives CAWSHDPAGETQYF.

The chain links TRBV15 to TRBJ1-4; a weak D match, TRBD1 (6 bases). This CDR3 has 17 amino acids. Per germline, CDR1 LNHNV and CDR2 YYDKDF (reference sequence). Trimming took off 5 bases at V and 0 bases at J, with 16 bases between the two ends. CDR3 amino acids: CATSHQGLYTTNEKLFF. For the CDR3, the DNA is TGTGCCACCAGCCACCAGGGGCTTTACACAACTAATGAAAAACTGTTTTTT.

V usage is TRBV6-1 and J usage is TRBJ1-2; D is possibly TRBD1 (5 bases). CDR1 is MNHNS, CDR2 SASEGT, per germline. CDR3 length: 16 amino acids. V gave up 3 bases and J gave up 7 bases, with 21 bases separating them. The chain's CDR3 is CASSEEGWTRHTGYTF. CDR3 coding DNA: TGTGCCAGCAGTGAGGAGGGTTGGACAAGGCATACTGGCTACACCTTC.

The chain links TRBV30 to TRBJ2-3; 8 nucleotides agree with TRBD2. V shed 1 base, J shed 3 bases, and the junction held 12 bases outside the gene matches. This CDR3 spans 17 amino acids. Germline loops: CDR1 GTSNPN, CDR2 SVGIG (reference sequence). The CDR3 coding sequence is TGTGCCTGGAGTGGCGGGGGGCCCTCGGGATCTACAGATACGCAGTATTTT. The encoded protein is CAWSGGGPSGSTDTQYF.

This rearrangement joins TRBV11-2 to TRBJ1-2; D unresolved. Between the trimmed V and J ends, which lost 5 bases and 4 bases, there was a span of 5 bases. There are 11 residues in the CDR3. From germline, CDR1 is SGHAT and CDR2 FQNNGV. Here the CDR3 reads CASSAGYGYTF. Here the CDR3 DNA reads TGTGCCAGCAGCGCCGGCTATGGCTACACCTTC.

The rearrangement uses TRBV13 and TRBJ1-1; no clear D gene. In germline, CDR1 is PRHDT, CDR2 FYEKMQ (reference sequence). This CDR3 has 15 residues. V shed 0 bases and J shed 1 base, with 9 bases lying between them. The CDR3 DNA reads TGTGCCAGCAGCTTAGGTGAGGGAAGGAACACTGAAGCTTTCTTT. Translation gives CASSLGEGRNTEAFF.

This chain links TRBV19 with TRBJ1-2; 9 bases match TRBD1. The CDR3 covers 15 residues. Germline trimming cut 6 bases from V and 3 bases from J; bases unmatched to any gene: 8. Per germline, CDR1 LNHDA and CDR2 SQIVND (reference sequence). CDR3 protein: CASRARDREDYGYTF. In nucleotides, the CDR3 is TGTGCCAGTAGGGCACGGGACAGGGAGGACTATGGCTACACCTTC.

The chain carries TRBV6-1 and TRBJ1-2; possible D gene TRBD1, 5 bases. This CDR3 contains 13 residues. Trimming stripped 2 bases from V and 8 bases from J, with 12 bases between. The germline V gene encodes CDR1 MNHNS and CDR2 SASEGT. The CDR3 loop reads CASSESWGDGYTF. In nucleotides, the CDR3 is TGTGCCAGCAGTGAATCATGGGGGGACGGCTACACCTTC.

The V gene is TRBV19, the J gene TRBJ2-2; 9 bases align to TRBD1. CDR3 size: 15 residues. Germline CDR1 LNHDA, CDR2 SQIVND (reference sequence). V shed 3 bases and J 9 bases; nucleotides not matched to a gene: 8. The CDR3 DNA is TGTGCCAGTAGTATGGACAGGGGCTTGGCTAGGGAGCTGTTTTTT. Its protein product is CASSMDRGLARELFF.

This clone was detected only a few times. Within the sample, other DNA sequences also encode this same CDR3. V and J are TRBV4-2 and TRBJ1-1; D is uncertain. Trimming shortened V by 4 bases and J by 4 bases, and 7 bases separated the two germline ends. Germline V lookup: CDR1 LGHNA, CDR2 YNFKEQ. CDR3 length equals 12 residues. CDR3 region: CASSPRGTEAFF. The CDR3 DNA follows: TGTGCCAGCAGCCCCCGGGGCACTGAAGCTTTCTTT.

The chain recombines TRBV27 with TRBJ1-2; D is undetermined. The CDR3 is 14 residues long. V lost 1 base and J lost 0, with 6 bases in between. Germline lookup yields CDR1 MNHEY and CDR2 SMNVEV (reference sequence). CDR3 loop: CASSLFGANYGYTF. The DNA of the CDR3 is TGTGCCAGCAGTTTATTCGGGGCTAACTATGGCTACACCTTC.

The chain couples TRBV5-5 to TRBJ2-2, with D possibly matching TRBD2 (7 bases). The germline CDR1 and CDR2 sequences are SGHKS and YYEKEE (reference sequence). CDR3 size: 15 residues. The V gene lost 6 bases and the J gene lost 6 bases, with 18 bases spanning the gap. This CDR3 reads CASNLWGGRSGELFF. The CDR3, as DNA: TGTGCCAGCAACCTGTGGGGGGGCAGGTCCGGGGAGCTGTTTTTT. Together with reference TRBV5-5 and TRBJ2-2, the CDR3 gives the full variable domain: DAGVTQSPTHLIKTRGQQVTLRCSPISGHKSVSWYQQVLGQGPQFIFQYYEKEERGRGNFPDRFSARQFPNYSSELNVNALLLGDSALYLCASNLWGGRSGELFFGEGSRLTVL.

V usage is TRBV15 and J usage is TRBJ1-6, with 8 positions matching TRBD1. Losses at the gene ends were 5 bases for V and 7 bases for J; bases not matched to a gene: 13. CDR1 is LNHNV and CDR2 is YYDKDF in the germline V gene (reference sequence). This CDR3 region has 17 residues. CDR3 in DNA: TGTGCCACCAGCCCGCGAGAAGGACAGGGAGGGAATTCACCCCTCCACTTT. It translates to CATSPREGQGGNSPLHF.

The chain links TRBV6-5 to TRBJ2-3; a possible D gene is TRBD1 (5 bases). The ends were cut back, 6 bases at V and 2 bases at J, with 15 bases in the middle. The germline V gene has CDR1 MNHEY and CDR2 SVGAGI. The CDR3 spans 15 residues. CDR3 amino acids: CASRKSGYPTDTQYF. CDR3 sequence (DNA): TGTGCCAGCAGGAAGTCAGGGTACCCCACAGATACGCAGTATTTT.

The chain carries TRBV2 and TRBJ2-7; 8 bases match TRBD1. CDR1 is SNHLY, CDR2 FYNNEI, per germline. The CDR3 is 13 amino acids. V lost 5 bases, J lost 7 bases, and 7 bases stayed unmatched. DNA of the CDR3: TGTGCCAGCAGTCCGGACAGGGTGGGAGAGCAGTACTTC. This sequence encodes CASSPDRVGEQYF.

The chain carries TRBV5-1 and TRBJ1-1, with D hard to call. CDR1 is SGHRS and CDR2 is YFSETQ in the germline V gene. The CDR3 sequence is 15 residues long. The V end lost 4 bases, the J end lost 5 bases, and 18 bases lay between the germline ends. CDR3 nucleotide sequence: TGCGCCAGCAGCCTCCTGGGAATTACGGGGACTGAAGCTTTCTTT. Amino acids: CASSLLGITGTEAFF.

Here the CDR3 DNA reads TGTGCCAGCAGCCAAGATGGGGGGAAGGCTGGCTACACCTTC. Amino acids: CASSQDGGKAGYTF. This chain connects TRBV3-1 (or the pseudogene TRBV3-2) to TRBJ1-2; D perhaps matches TRBD1 (5 bases). CDR1 is LGHDT and CDR2 is YNNKEL in the germline V gene (reference sequence). The V end lost 0 bases, the J end lost 7 bases, and 12 bases lay between the germline ends. CDR3 length: 14 amino acids.

V usage is TRBV28 and J usage is TRBJ2-3, with TRBD1 matching 9 bases. This CDR3 has 16 amino acids. Germline CDR1 and CDR2: MDHEN and SYDVKM. Losses at the gene ends were 2 bases for V and 1 base for J; bases not matched to a gene: 4. CDR3 loop: CASSLGTGYGTDTQYF. The CDR3 nucleotides read TGTGCCAGCAGTTTAGGGACAGGGTATGGCACAGATACGCAGTATTTT.

The chain employs TRBV19 and TRBJ1-2, with a tentative D call TRBD1 (6 bases). CDR1 is LNHDA and CDR2 is SQIVND in the germline V gene (reference sequence). Trimming stripped 5 bases from V and 4 bases from J, with 11 bases between. The length of the CDR3 is 13 residues. The CDR3: CASSLSGVYGYTF. The CDR3 nucleotides read TGTGCCAGTAGTTTATCAGGGGTCTATGGCTACACCTTC. Full variable domain (remainder filled in from reference TRBV19 and TRBJ1-2): DGGITQSPKYLFRKEGQNVTLSCEQNLNHDAMYWYRQDPGQGLRLIYYSQIVNDFQKGDIAEGYSVSREKKESFPLTVTSAQKNPTAFYLCASSLSGVYGYTFGSGTRLTVV.

The chain has TRBV6-1 and TRBJ1-5; TRBD1 is a possible D gene (5 bases). Germline V gives CDR1 MNHNS, CDR2 SASEGT. The CDR3 loop spans 15 amino acids. V was pared by 1 base and J by 3 bases, with 10 bases between. In DNA form, the CDR3 reads TGTGCCAGCAGTGAAGGGCGGGGGGACAATCAGCCCCAGCATTTT. It specifies CASSEGRGDNQPQHF.

The V call is TRBV5-4, the J call TRBJ1-2; D is unclear. In germline, CDR1 is SGHNT, CDR2 YYREEE (reference sequence). The CDR3 has 13 amino acids. Deletions cut 0 bases from V and 3 bases from J, with 6 bases between. The CDR3 nucleotides read TGTGCCAGCAGCTTGGACAGTTACTATGGCTACACCTTC. As protein: CASSLDSYYGYTF.

The chain links TRBV20-1 to TRBJ1-2; D is unresolved. The CDR3 runs to 11 residues. Trimming shortened V by 6 bases and J by 6 bases, and 11 bases separated the two germline ends. Germline V gives CDR1 DFQATT, CDR2 SNEGSKA (reference sequence). The CDR3 region has the DNA TGCAGTGCCATCGCCTCGGATGGCTACACCTTC. It is translated as CSAIASDGYTF.